These 11 T cell receptor beta chains originate from one sample sequenced in a study of T cell responses to AZD1222 COVID-19 vaccine. The data were produced by immunoSEQ multiplex PCR, yet TCRdb's version contains in-frame clones alone and is incomplete. The data show around 150,000 clones, about 94% seen once. The specimen was peripheral blood, collected 28 days after the second AZD1222 dose. The receptors derive from an adult who received the AZD1222 COVID-19 vaccine.

The V call is TRBV10-3, the J call TRBJ2-7; weak D call: TRBD2 (6 bases). Germline CDR1 is ENHRY and CDR2 is SYGVKD. This CDR3 has 14 amino acids. The ends were cut back, 7 bases at V and 5 bases at J, with 18 bases in the middle. The CDR3 DNA reads TGTGCCATCAAGGGGTATGGGCGGGGTGACGAGCAGTACTTC. Translation: CAIKGYGRGDEQYF.

The chain combines TRBV7-6 with TRBJ2-2; TRBD2 matches at 8 bases. Germline V gene sequence: CDR1 SGHVS, CDR2 FNYEAQ. The CDR3 spans 13 residues. V lost 5 bases, J lost 5 bases, and 1 base stayed unmatched. The CDR3 loop is CASSRGGTGELFF. CDR3 DNA: TGTGCCAGCAGCCGGGGGGGGACCGGGGAGCTGTTTTTT.

The chain uses TRBV19 and TRBJ2-4; D not resolved. Germline CDR1 reads LNHDA; CDR2 reads SQIVND (reference sequence). The length of the CDR3 is 14 residues. V was clipped by 1 base and J by 0 bases, with 4 bases between them. The CDR3 spells CASSIGGAKNIQYF. CDR3 nucleotide sequence: TGTGCCAGTAGTATAGGAGGAGCCAAAAACATTCAGTACTTC.

The chain couples TRBV5-1 to TRBJ2-3; TRBD1 aligns across 7 bases. The CDR3 loop spans 14 amino acids. The V gene end was trimmed by 3 bases and the J gene end by 1 base; junction bases not matched to a gene: 2. CDR1 is SGHRS, CDR2 YFSETQ, per germline. The CDR3 spells CASSSGTGTDTQYF. Here the CDR3 DNA reads TGCGCCAGCAGCTCAGGGACAGGCACAGATACGCAGTATTTT.

The chain joins TRBV4-2 to TRBJ1-2, with no clear D. The CDR3 totals 16 residues. Per the germline V gene, CDR1 is LGHNA and CDR2 is YNFKEQ. The germline V and J ends were trimmed by 0 bases and 2 bases, with 13 bases remaining between them. The CDR3 DNA reads as TGTGCCAGCAGCCAAGATAGGGTGATCACAAACTATGGCTACACCTTC. It specifies CASSQDRVITNYGYTF.

The chain combines TRBV10-3 with TRBJ2-7, with TRBD2 matching over 9 bases. The CDR3 is made up of 15 amino acids. Germline CDR1 reads ENHRY; CDR2 reads SYGVKD. The V gene end was trimmed by 2 bases and the J gene end by 3 bases; junction bases not matched to a gene: 5. The CDR3 region is CAISEPGLADYEQYF. The DNA for the CDR3 is TGTGCCATCAGTGAGCCGGGACTAGCCGACTACGAGCAGTACTTC.

V gene TRBV7-2 combines with J gene TRBJ2-2; a possible D gene is TRBD2 (6 bases). CDR1 SGHTA and CDR2 FQGNSA come from the germline V gene. Trimming took off 4 bases at V and 8 bases at J, with 17 bases between the two ends. The CDR3 is 15 amino acids. The CDR3 spells CASSWLARAGGELFF. Here the CDR3 DNA reads TGTGCCAGCAGCTGGTTAGCACGCGCGGGGGGGGAGCTGTTTTTT. Drawing the rest from reference TRBV7-2 and TRBJ2-2, the complete variable domain is GAGVSQSPSNKVTEKGKDVELRCDPISGHTALYWYRQSLGQGLEFLIYFQGNSAPDKSGLPSDRFSAERTGGSVSTLTIQRTQQEDSAVYLCASSWLARAGGELFFGEGSRLTVL.

This chain uses TRBV7-9 with TRBJ2-5; D is possibly TRBD1 or TRBD2 (5 bases each). The CDR3 contains 14 residues. Trimming took off 5 bases at V and 7 bases at J, with 17 bases between the two ends. The germline V gene has CDR1 SEHNR and CDR2 FQNEAQ (reference sequence). CDR3 region: CASSPTGLRGTQYF. DNA of the CDR3: TGTGCCAGCAGCCCCACTGGACTTAGGGGGACCCAGTACTTC.

The chain couples TRBV21-1 to TRBJ2-3. TRBV21-1 is listed as a pseudogene. The CDR3 has 17 amino acids. The CDR3 region is CASSKSFGPEETDTQYF. The CDR3 coding sequence is TGTGCCAGCAGCAAGTCATTCGGTCCAGAAGAAACAGATACGCAGTATTTT.

For the CDR3, the DNA is TGCGCCAGCAGCCAAGCCATATCCGTGAACACTGAAGCTTTCTTT. Translated, it gives CASSQAISVNTEAFF. This chain uses TRBV4-1 with TRBJ1-1; D is unresolved. Trimming removed 1 base from V and 0 bases from J, with 9 bases in between. The CDR3 extends over 15 amino acids. Germline loops: CDR1 MGHRA, CDR2 YSYEKL.

J is TRBJ2-5 and V is TRBV5-1; D not certain. V lost 2 bases and J lost 1, with 6 bases in between. This CDR3 has 13 residues. The germline gives CDR1 SGHRS, CDR2 YFSETQ. CDR3 in DNA: TGCGCCAGCAGCTTACTGGGCCAAGAGACCCAGTACTTC. Translating gives CASSLLGQETQYF.